This T cell receptor (beta chain) was identified during a study of blood T cell repertoires in COVID-19. Study-level information: COVID-19 samples from acute and convalescent phases originated in the United States, Italy and Spain. The cDNA or gDNA used as material had been derived from T cells, B-cell-depleted T cells, or PBMCs.

Trimming cost V 5 bases and J 2 bases, with 16 bases left between them. The CDR3 loop spans 15 amino acids. Germline CDR1 reads SGHRS; CDR2 reads YFSETQ. Per the original methods: Nucleated cell number was recorded as an estimate derived from reference gene primer amplification. TCRdb's table, derived via immunoSEQ multiplex PCR, lists solely in-frame clones and lacks some. V, J and clone size derive from that table, while D and trimming were established from the DNA sequence. The repertoire holds about 57,000 clones, with around 80% as singletons. The source material was peripheral blood. This sequence joins TRBV5-1 and TRBJ2-5; D is possibly TRBD2 (6 bases). This clonotype was sampled from a man aged 55-75 years with acute or convalescent COVID-19. The CDR3 nucleotides read TGCGCCAGCAGTTTTGCAGCGGGCCCACAAGAGACCCAGTACTTC. The encoded protein is CASSFAAGPQETQYF.